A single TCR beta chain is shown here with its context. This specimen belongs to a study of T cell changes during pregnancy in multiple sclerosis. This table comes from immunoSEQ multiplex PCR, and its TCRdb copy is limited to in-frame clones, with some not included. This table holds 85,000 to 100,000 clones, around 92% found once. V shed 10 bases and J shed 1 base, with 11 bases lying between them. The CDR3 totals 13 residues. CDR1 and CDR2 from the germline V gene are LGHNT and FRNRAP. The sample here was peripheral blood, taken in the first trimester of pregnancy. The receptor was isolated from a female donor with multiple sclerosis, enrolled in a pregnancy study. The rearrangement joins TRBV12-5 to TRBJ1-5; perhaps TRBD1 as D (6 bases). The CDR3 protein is CAIAGVSNQPQHF. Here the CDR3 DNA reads TGTGCTATAGCAGGGGTAAGCAATCAGCCCCAGCATTTT.